This is a list of T cell receptor beta chains from one sample in a study of neoadjuvant nivolumab and ipilimumab in lung cancer. Data came from immunoSEQ multiplex PCR; TCRdb stores just in-frame clones and leaves some out. Of some 27,000 clones in the sample, roughly 80% were seen once. The material was peripheral blood, obtained before neoadjuvant nivolumab, alone or with ipilimumab. Source of these receptors: an adult with non-small cell lung cancer. The CDR3 runs from the conserved cysteine through the conserved F or W. The D gene is left open where the match is weak. Expanded clones get a size class; other rows say once, few or many, or leave the size out.

j_call: TRBJ1-6; d_call: -; clone_size: -; v_call: TRBV10-3; cdr3_nt: TGTGCCATCAGTGAACGGGGAACAGGGTGGAGCTCCTATAATTCACCCCTCCACTTT; cdr3_aa: CAISERGTGWSSYNSPLHF
j_call: TRBJ1-2; d_call: -; clone_size: -; v_call: TRBV5-1; cdr3_nt: TGCGCCAGCAGCTTGGACGCAGGGGTTAACTATGGCTACACCTTC; cdr3_aa: CASSLDAGVNYGYTF
j_call: TRBJ1-5; d_call: TRBD1; clone_size: -; v_call: TRBV6-1; cdr3_nt: TGTGCCAGCAGAAGGGGGGGGACAGGGGTGGCCCAGCATTTT; cdr3_aa: CASRRGGTGVAQHF
j_call: TRBJ1-1; d_call: -; clone_size: -; v_call: TRBV29-1; cdr3_nt: TGCAGCGTGCCCAGAAGCCTGGGGGCAGTGAACACTGAAGCTTTCTTT; cdr3_aa: CSVPRSLGAVNTEAFF
j_call: TRBJ1-5; d_call: -; clone_size: -; v_call: TRBV28; cdr3_nt: TGTGCCAGCAGCGTAGGGGGGGTCAATCAGCCCCAGCATTTT; cdr3_aa: CASSVGGVNQPQHF
j_call: TRBJ1-3; d_call: -; clone_size: medium-sized; v_call: TRBV5-1; cdr3_nt: TGCGCCAGCAGCTTGGATACAGGGTTACCGGGAAACACCATATATTTT; cdr3_aa: CASSLDTGLPGNTIYF
j_call: TRBJ2-7; d_call: -; clone_size: once; v_call: TRBV9; cdr3_nt: TGTGCCAGCAGCGTAGGTGGGGAGATCTACGAGCAGTACTTC; cdr3_aa: CASSVGGEIYEQYF
j_call: TRBJ2-7; d_call: TRBD1; clone_size: -; v_call: TRBV7-8; cdr3_nt: TGTGCCAGCAGCGCACGACAGGGTCGCGAGCAGTACTTC; cdr3_aa: CASSARQGREQYF
j_call: TRBJ2-7; d_call: -; clone_size: -; v_call: TRBV10-1; cdr3_nt: TGCGCCAGCAGTAAATCCGGGACACACTCCTACGAGCAGTACTTC; cdr3_aa: CASSKSGTHSYEQYF
j_call: TRBJ1-5; d_call: -; clone_size: -; v_call: TRBV6-5; cdr3_nt: TGTGCCAGCAGTTACTCGTACCCGGGAAGCAATCAGCCCCAGCATTTT; cdr3_aa: CASSYSYPGSNQPQHF
j_call: TRBJ1-6; d_call: -; clone_size: -; v_call: TRBV13; cdr3_nt: TGTGCCAGCAGCTTAGGCCAAGTTTCACCCCTCCACTTT; cdr3_aa: CASSLGQVSPLHF
j_call: TRBJ1-3; d_call: -; clone_size: -; v_call: TRBV5-6; cdr3_nt: TGTGCCAGCAGCTTGGTCGCGGCTGCTGGAAACACCATATATTTT; cdr3_aa: CASSLVAAAGNTIYF
j_call: TRBJ1-1; d_call: TRBD1; clone_size: -; v_call: TRBV7-3; cdr3_nt: TGTGCCAGCAGCCCTCGGACAGGGGCTGAAGCTTTCTTT; cdr3_aa: CASSPRTGAEAFF
j_call: TRBJ2-7; d_call: -; clone_size: few; v_call: TRBV7-9; cdr3_nt: TGTGCCAGCAGCCTACGACGGGATTCCTACGAGCAGTACTTC; cdr3_aa: CASSLRRDSYEQYF
j_call: TRBJ2-7; d_call: -; clone_size: few; v_call: TRBV2; cdr3_nt: TGTGCCAGCAGTGATGGGGACAACGAGCAGTACTTC; cdr3_aa: CASSDGDNEQYF
j_call: TRBJ2-7; d_call: TRBD1; clone_size: -; v_call: TRBV4-3; cdr3_nt: TGCGCCAGCAGCCAAGGGGGACAGACCGAGCAGTACTTC; cdr3_aa: CASSQGGQTEQYF
j_call: TRBJ1-1; d_call: TRBD1; clone_size: -; v_call: TRBV6-6; cdr3_nt: TGTGCCAGCAGTTACCGAGACAGGGTTAACACTGAAGCTTTCTTT; cdr3_aa: CASSYRDRVNTEAFF
j_call: TRBJ2-5; d_call: TRBD1; clone_size: -; v_call: TRBV7-8; cdr3_nt: TGTGCCAGCAGCCCTTTACAGGGGGCGAAAGGGGAGACCCAGTACTTC; cdr3_aa: CASSPLQGAKGETQYF
j_call: TRBJ2-7; d_call: TRBD2; clone_size: once; v_call: TRBV10-3; cdr3_nt: TGTGCCATCACTGCTGGGGGTAGCGGGGGCGGATCCTACGAGCAGTACTTC; cdr3_aa: CAITAGGSGGGSYEQYF
j_call: TRBJ1-2; d_call: -; clone_size: -; v_call: TRBV6-1; cdr3_nt: TGTGCCAGCAGCGCAACTGGGACCACGTATGGCTACACCTTC; cdr3_aa: CASSATGTTYGYTF
j_call: TRBJ1-1; d_call: TRBD1; clone_size: -; v_call: TRBV27; cdr3_nt: TGTGCCAGCAACCGACAGGGGCCCAACACTGAAGCTTTCTTT; cdr3_aa: CASNRQGPNTEAFF
j_call: TRBJ1-1; d_call: -; clone_size: few; v_call: TRBV29-1; cdr3_nt: TGCAGCGCAAACGCCCGAACGGGGAGAGAAGCTTTCTTT; cdr3_aa: CSANARTGREAFF
j_call: TRBJ1-4; d_call: -; clone_size: -; v_call: TRBV2; cdr3_nt: TGTGCCAGCAGTGAAGCGCTCAAGGGGAGGGGGTCCGAAAAACTGTTTTTT; cdr3_aa: CASSEALKGRGSEKLFF
j_call: TRBJ2-2; d_call: -; clone_size: -; v_call: TRBV10-1; cdr3_nt: TGCGCCAGCAGTGAGTCAACCGACCCAGCCGAGCTGTTTTTT; cdr3_aa: CASSESTDPAELFF
j_call: TRBJ1-1; d_call: -; clone_size: -; v_call: TRBV10-2; cdr3_nt: TGCGCCAGCAGTGTTGGGGAGTATGCTGAAGCTTTCTTT; cdr3_aa: CASSVGEYAEAFF
j_call: TRBJ2-3; d_call: -; clone_size: -; v_call: TRBV2; cdr3_nt: TGTGCCAGCAGTGGCCTCGATACGCAGTATTTT; cdr3_aa: CASSGLDTQYF